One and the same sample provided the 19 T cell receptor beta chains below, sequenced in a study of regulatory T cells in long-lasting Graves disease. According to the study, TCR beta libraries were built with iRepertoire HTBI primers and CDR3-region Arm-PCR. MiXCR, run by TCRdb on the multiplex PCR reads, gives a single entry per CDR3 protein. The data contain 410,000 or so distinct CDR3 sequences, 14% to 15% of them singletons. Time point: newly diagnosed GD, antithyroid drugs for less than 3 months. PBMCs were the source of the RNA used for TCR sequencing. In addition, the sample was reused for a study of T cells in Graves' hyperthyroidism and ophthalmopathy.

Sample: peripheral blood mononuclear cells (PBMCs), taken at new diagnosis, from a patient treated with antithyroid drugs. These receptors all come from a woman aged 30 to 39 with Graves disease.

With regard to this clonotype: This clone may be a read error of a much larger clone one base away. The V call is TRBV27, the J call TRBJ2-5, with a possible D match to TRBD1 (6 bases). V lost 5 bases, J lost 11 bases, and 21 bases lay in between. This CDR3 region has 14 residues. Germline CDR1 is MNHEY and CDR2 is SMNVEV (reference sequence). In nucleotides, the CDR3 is TGTGCCAGCAGTAGACAGGACTCCTACAATGAGCAGTACTTC. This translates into CASSRQDSYNEQYF.

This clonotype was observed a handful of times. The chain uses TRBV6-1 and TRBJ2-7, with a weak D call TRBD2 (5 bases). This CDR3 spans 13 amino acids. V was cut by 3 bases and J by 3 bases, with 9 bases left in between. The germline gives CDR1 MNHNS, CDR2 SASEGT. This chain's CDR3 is CASSDLANYEQYF. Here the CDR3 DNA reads TGTGCCAGCAGTGACCTAGCTAACTACGAGCAGTACTTC.

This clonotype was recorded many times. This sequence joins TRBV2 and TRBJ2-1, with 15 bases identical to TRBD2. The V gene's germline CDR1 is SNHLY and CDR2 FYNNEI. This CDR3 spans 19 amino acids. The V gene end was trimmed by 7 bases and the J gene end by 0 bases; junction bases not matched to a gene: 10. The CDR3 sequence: CASTRWGLAGGSSYNEQFF. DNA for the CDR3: TGTGCCAGCACCAGGTGGGGACTAGCGGGGGGAAGCTCCTACAATGAGCAGTTCTTC.

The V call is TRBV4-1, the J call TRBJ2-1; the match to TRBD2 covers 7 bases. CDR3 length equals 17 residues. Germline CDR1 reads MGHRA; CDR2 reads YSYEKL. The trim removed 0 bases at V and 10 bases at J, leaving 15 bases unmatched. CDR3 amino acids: CASSQDWGGAQYYEQFF. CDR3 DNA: TGCGCCAGCAGCCAAGATTGGGGAGGGGCCCAATACTACGAGCAGTTCTTC.

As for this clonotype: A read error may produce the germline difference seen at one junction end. The CDR3 loop is CASRRNTEASF. The CDR3 nucleotides are TGTGCCAGTAGAAGGAACACTGAAGCTTCCTTT. J is TRBJ1-1 and V is TRBV19; no firm D call. The CDR3 is 11 amino acids. Per germline, CDR1 LNHDA and CDR2 SQIVND (reference sequence).

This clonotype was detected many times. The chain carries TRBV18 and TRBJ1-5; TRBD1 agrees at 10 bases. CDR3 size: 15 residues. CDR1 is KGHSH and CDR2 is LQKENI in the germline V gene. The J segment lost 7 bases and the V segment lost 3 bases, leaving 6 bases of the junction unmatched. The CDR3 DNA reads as TGTGCCAGCTCACCCGGGACAGGGGACAGGCAGCCCCAGCATTTT. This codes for CASSPGTGDRQPQHF.

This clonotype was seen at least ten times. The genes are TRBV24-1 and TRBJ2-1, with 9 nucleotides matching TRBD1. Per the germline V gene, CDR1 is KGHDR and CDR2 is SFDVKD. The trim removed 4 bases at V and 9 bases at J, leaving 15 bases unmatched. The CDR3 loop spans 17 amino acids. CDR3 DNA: TGTGCCACCAGTGACCCTTTACGGGACAGGGTGTCTCTTGAGCAGTTCTTC. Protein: CATSDPLRDRVSLEQFF.

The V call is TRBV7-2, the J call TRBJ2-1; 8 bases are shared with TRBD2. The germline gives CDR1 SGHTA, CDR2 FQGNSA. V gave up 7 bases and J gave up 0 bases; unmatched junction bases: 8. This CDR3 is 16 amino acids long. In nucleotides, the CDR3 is TGTGCCAGCACCTGGGCCAGCGGGAGCTCCTACAATGAGCAGTTCTTC. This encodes CASTWASGSSYNEQFF.

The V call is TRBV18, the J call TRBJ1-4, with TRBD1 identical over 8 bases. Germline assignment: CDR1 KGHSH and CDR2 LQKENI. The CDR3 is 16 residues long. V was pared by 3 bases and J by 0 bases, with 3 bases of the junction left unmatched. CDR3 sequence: CASSPTGVATNEKLFF. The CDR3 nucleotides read TGTGCCAGCTCACCGACAGGGGTGGCAACTAATGAAAAACTGTTTTTT.

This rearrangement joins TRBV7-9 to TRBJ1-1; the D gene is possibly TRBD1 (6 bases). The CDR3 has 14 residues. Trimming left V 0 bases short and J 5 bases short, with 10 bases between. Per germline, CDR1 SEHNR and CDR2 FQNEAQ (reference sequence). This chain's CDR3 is CASSLASGATEAFF. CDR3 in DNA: TGTGCCAGCAGCTTAGCTTCGGGGGCTACTGAAGCTTTCTTT.

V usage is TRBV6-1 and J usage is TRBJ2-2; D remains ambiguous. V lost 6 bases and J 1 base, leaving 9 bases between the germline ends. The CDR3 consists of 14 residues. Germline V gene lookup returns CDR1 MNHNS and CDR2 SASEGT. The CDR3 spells CASRRGQNTGELFF. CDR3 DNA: TGTGCCAGCAGGAGAGGCCAGAACACCGGGGAGCTGTTTTTT.

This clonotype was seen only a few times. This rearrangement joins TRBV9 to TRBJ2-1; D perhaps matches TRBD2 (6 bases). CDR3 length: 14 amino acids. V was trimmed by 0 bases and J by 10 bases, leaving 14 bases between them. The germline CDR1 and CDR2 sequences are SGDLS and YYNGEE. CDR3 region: CASSVGLARDEQFF. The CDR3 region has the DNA TGTGCCAGCAGCGTAGGCCTAGCGAGAGACGAGCAGTTCTTC.

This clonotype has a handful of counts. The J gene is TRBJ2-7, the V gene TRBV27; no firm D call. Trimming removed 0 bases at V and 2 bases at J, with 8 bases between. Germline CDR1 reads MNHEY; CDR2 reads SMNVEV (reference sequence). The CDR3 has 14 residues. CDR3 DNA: TGTGCCAGCAGTTTATCAGGGATCACCTACGAGCAGTACTTC. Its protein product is CASSLSGITYEQYF.

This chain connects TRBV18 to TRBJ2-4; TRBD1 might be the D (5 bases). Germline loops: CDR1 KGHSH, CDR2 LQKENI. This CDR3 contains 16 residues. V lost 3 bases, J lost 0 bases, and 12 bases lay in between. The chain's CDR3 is CASSPAGLLAKNIQYF. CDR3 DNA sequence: TGTGCCAGCTCACCGGCAGGGCTTCTAGCCAAAAACATTCAGTACTTC.

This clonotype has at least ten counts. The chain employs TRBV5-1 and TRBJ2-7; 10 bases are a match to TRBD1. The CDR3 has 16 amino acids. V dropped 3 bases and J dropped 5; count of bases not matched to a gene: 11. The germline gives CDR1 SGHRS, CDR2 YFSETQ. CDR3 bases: TGCGCCAGCAGCTGGGAGTCGACAGGGGGCCTGGACGAGCAGTACTTC. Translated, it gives CASSWESTGGLDEQYF.

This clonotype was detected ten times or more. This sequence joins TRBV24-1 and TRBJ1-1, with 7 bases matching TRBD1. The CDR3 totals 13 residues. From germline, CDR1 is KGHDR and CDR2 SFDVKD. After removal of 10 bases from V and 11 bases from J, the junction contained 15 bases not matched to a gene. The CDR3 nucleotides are TGTGCCACTACCGGACCGAACAGGGGCAGGGCTTTCTTT. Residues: CATTGPNRGRAFF.

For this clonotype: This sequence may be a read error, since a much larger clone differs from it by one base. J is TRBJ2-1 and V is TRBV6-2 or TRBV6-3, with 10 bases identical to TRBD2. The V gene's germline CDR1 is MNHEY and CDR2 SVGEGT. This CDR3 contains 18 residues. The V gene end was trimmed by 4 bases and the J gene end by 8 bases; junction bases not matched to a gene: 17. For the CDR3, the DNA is TGTGCCAGCAGTTTAAGGGCAGCTAGCGGGAGCTTCTCACATGAGCAGTTCTTC. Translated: CASSLRAASGSFSHEQFF.

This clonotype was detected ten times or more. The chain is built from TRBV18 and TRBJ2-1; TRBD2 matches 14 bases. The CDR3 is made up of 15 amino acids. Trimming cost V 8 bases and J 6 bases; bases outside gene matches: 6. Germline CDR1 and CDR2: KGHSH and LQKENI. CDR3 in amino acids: CASSPGLAGVNEQFF. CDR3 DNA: TGTGCCAGCAGCCCGGGACTAGCGGGAGTCAATGAGCAGTTCTTC.

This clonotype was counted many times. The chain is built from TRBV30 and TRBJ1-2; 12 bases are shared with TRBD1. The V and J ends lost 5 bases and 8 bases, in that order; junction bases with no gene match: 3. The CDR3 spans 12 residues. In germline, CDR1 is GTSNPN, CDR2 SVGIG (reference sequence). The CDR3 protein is CAWGTGGRGYTF. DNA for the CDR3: TGTGCCTGGGGGACAGGGGGCCGCGGCTACACCTTC.